Included here is one T cell receptor beta chain sequence, with context. No antigen is known for it. No clone much larger than this one lies a single base away; base qualities are absent. The time point label for this specimen denotes: 100 days after allo-HCT. Blood samples were obtained from recipients approximately 28 days before transplant and at days 30, 100 and 180 after transplant. Nuclei Lysis Solution was used to extract genomic DNA from fresh or cryopreserved unfractionated peripheral blood mononuclear cells. Looking up the germline V gene yields CDR1 MDHEN and CDR2 SYDVKM. V has 3 bases trimmed and J has 16 bases trimmed; junction bases matching no gene number 10. The CDR3 contains 13 residues, cysteine and phenylalanine counted. The retained sequence is limited to the CDR3, 39 bases, with the frame set at the first base. This sample is part of a study of T cell clonotyping in hematopoietic cell transplantation (dated by TCRdb to about 2021). In terms of the full investigation: A total of over 130 blood samples were gathered in the study from 30 to 35 consecutive transplant recipients along with their related donors. Recruitment of patients ran from 2015 to early 2017, and follow-up continued until September 2020 or until death.

The immunoSEQ assay, a bias-controlled multiplex PCR with V- and J-specific primers, was used to amplify TCR beta CDR3 regions from genomic DNA. A second PCR step added a proprietary barcode and Illumina adapter sequences to the CDR3 amplicons. An Illumina MiSeq instrument was used to sequence the CDR3 libraries. Concerning the study's data processing: immunoSEQ Analyzer 3.0 was used for export and quality control, with R Bioconductor and Immunarch used for downstream analyses. Repertoire metrics were calculated using only productive rearrangements within the normalized downsampled data set. Pathologically expanded clonotypes were defined as those larger than 5 templates in the normalized cohort. Repertoire diversity was measured with the Inverse Simpson Index. To capture all clonotypes, CMV-specificity analyses were performed on the non-normalized data set. The table was pulled from immuneACCESS by TCRdb, which kept in-frame rearrangements only. Such tables lose some clones; where checked, under half of the loss comes from unresolved V genes, and the rest has no known cause. Clone size and the V and J calls come from that table; the DNA yielded D and trimming. The sample records around 12,000 clones, about 86% of which are singletons. The top ten clonotypes cover roughly 6% of the sample.

Broader findings and caveats from the paper: Broader posttransplant TCR repertoire diversity was predicted by donor and pretransplant recipient Inverse Simpson Index values. Overlap with donor repertoires was found for only a small fraction of recipient repertoires, with over 95% found to appear de novo at the given depth. A decrease in recipient TCR diversity was observed after transplant, and a progressive increase in pathologically expanded clonotypes was seen from day 30 to day 180. The sample size was limited, and because cells were not sorted, the contributions of CD4 and CD8 repertoires could not be separated.

The chain links TRBV28 with TRBJ2-1; 9 nucleotides in the junction match TRBD2. The sequence was collected from a female patient aged 35-55 years who had an allogeneic stem cell transplant from a related donor, so T cells may come from the graft donor. Some clones in this sample may be carry-over from other donors' samples. Sequencing was performed on PBMCs, taken 100 days after allogeneic stem cell transplant. The bases read TGTGCCAGCAGTTTCGGGACAGCGGGAGGTCTTTTCTTC. It specifies CASSFGTAGGLFF.